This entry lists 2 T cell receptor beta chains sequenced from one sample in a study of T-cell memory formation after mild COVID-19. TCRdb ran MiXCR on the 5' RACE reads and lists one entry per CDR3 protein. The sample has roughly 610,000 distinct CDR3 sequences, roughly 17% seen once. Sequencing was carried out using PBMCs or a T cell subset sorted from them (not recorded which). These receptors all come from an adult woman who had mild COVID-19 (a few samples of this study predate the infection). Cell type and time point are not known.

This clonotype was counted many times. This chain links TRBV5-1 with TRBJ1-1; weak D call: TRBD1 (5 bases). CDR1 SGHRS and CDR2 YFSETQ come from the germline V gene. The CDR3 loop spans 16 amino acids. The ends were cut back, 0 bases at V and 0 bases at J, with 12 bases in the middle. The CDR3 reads CASSLEMGRLNTEAFF. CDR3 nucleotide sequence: TGCGCCAGCAGCTTGGAGATGGGACGGCTGAACACTGAAGCTTTCTTT.

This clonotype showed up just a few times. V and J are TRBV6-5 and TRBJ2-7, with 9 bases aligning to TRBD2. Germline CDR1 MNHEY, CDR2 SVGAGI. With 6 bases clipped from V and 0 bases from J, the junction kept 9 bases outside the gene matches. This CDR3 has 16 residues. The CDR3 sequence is CASSRAPSGNSYEQYF. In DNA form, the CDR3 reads TGTGCCAGCAGCCGGGCCCCTAGCGGGAACTCCTACGAGCAGTACTTC.